Each of the 16 T cell receptor beta chains below was sequenced from the same sample in a study of brain T cells in children with intractable seizures. Some clones are missing from TCRdb's copy, which holds only in-frame ones; the method was immunoSEQ multiplex PCR. The repertoire holds about 64,000 clones, with approximately 95% as singletons. The sample consisted of peripheral blood, taken at surgery. These receptors all come from a boy younger than two with focal cortical dysplasia and intractable seizures.

The chain joins TRBV3-1 (or the pseudogene TRBV3-2) to TRBJ2-5; TRBD2 aligns across 9 bases. This CDR3 is 16 amino acids long. Germline loops: CDR1 LGHDT, CDR2 YNNKEL (reference sequence). The trim removed 4 bases at V and 5 bases at J, leaving 11 bases unmatched. The chain's CDR3 is CASSPQLAGGRETQYF. CDR3 DNA sequence: TGTGCCAGCAGCCCCCAACTAGCGGGTGGGAGGGAGACCCAGTACTTC.

The chain couples TRBV5-1 to TRBJ2-7, with 8 bases identical to TRBD2. Trimming cost V 1 base and J 6 bases; bases outside gene matches: 0. The CDR3 is 12 amino acids. The germline V gene encodes CDR1 SGHRS and CDR2 YFSETQ. CDR3 in amino acids: CASSLREGEQYF. DNA for the CDR3: TGCGCCAGCAGCTTGCGGGAGGGCGAGCAGTACTTC.

This chain connects TRBV7-9 to TRBJ1-3; 8 bases map to TRBD1. The CDR3 runs 16 residues. After removal of 6 bases from V and 2 bases from J, the junction contained 9 bases not matched to a gene. Germline V CDR1 and CDR2: SEHNR, FQNEAQ (reference sequence). The CDR3 sequence is CASSVPMTGAGNTIYF. In DNA, the CDR3 is TGTGCCAGCAGTGTACCAATGACAGGGGCTGGAAACACCATATATTTT.

The chain employs TRBV10-3 and TRBJ2-7; no firm D call. The germline V gene has CDR1 ENHRY and CDR2 SYGVKD. This CDR3 region has 13 residues. The V end lost 4 bases, the J end lost 3 bases, and 10 bases lay between the germline ends. The CDR3 here is CAISGPDHYEQYF. The CDR3 DNA reads TGTGCCATCAGTGGTCCAGATCACTACGAGCAGTACTTC.

This chain uses TRBV4-3 with TRBJ2-7; TRBD1 is a possible D gene (5 bases). Germline V gives CDR1 LGHNA, CDR2 YSLEER. The CDR3 sequence is 14 residues long. Deletions cut 0 bases from V and 6 bases from J, with 12 bases between. The CDR3, as DNA: TGCGCCAGCAGCCAAGATAGGGGTTCTTTCGAGCAGTACTTC. This sequence encodes CASSQDRGSFEQYF.

The V gene is TRBV9, the J gene TRBJ2-1; D is perhaps TRBD1 (6 bases). Trimming took off 0 bases at V and 3 bases at J, with 19 bases between the two ends. The CDR3 contains 18 residues. In germline, CDR1 is SGDLS, CDR2 YYNGEE. CDR3: CASSVARGSLGSYNEQFF. For the CDR3, the DNA is TGTGCCAGCAGCGTAGCTAGGGGGTCTTTGGGGAGCTACAATGAGCAGTTCTTC. The whole variable domain, filled in from reference TRBV9 and TRBJ2-1, reads DSGVTQTPKHLITATGQRVTLRCSPRSGDLSVYWYQQSLDQGLQFLIQYYNGEERAKGNILERFSAQQFPDLHSELNLSSLELGDSALYFCASSVARGSLGSYNEQFFGPGTRLTVL.

The J gene is TRBJ1-2, the V gene TRBV25-1; tentative D call: TRBD1 (5 bases). CDR1 MGHDK and CDR2 SYGVNS come from the germline V gene. The V end was cut by 6 bases, the J end by 4 bases, with 9 bases between. CDR3 length equals 12 residues. CDR3 coding DNA: TGTGCCAGCAGCCAGGGTTTCTATGGCTACACCTTC. Protein product: CASSQGFYGYTF.

The chain uses TRBV11-3 and TRBJ2-2; TRBD2 aligns across 15 bases. CDR1 SGHNT and CDR2 YENEEA come from the germline V gene. CDR3 length: 17 amino acids. Trimming took 5 bases from V and 7 from J; bases not matched to a gene: 8. The DNA for the CDR3 is TGTGCCAGCAGCGACGGGACTAGCGGGAGGACCCACGGGGAGCTGTTTTTT. Encoded protein: CASSDGTSGRTHGELFF.

The chain uses TRBV5-4 and TRBJ2-3; D call uncertain. The germline CDR1 and CDR2 sequences are SGHNT and YYREEE (reference sequence). With 2 bases removed from V and 0 bases from J, the gap between germline ends came to 4 bases. The CDR3 sequence is 13 residues long. The CDR3 sequence is CASSFGSTDTQYF. The DNA for the CDR3 is TGTGCCAGCAGCTTCGGTAGCACAGATACGCAGTATTTT.

CDR3 sequence reads: CASSQGTGGTDTQYF. The DNA of the CDR3 is TGTGCCAGCAGCCAGGGGACAGGGGGCACAGATACGCAGTATTTT. The gene calls are TRBV7-9 and TRBJ2-3; 10 nucleotides align to TRBD1. The germline gives CDR1 SEHNR, CDR2 FQNEAQ (reference sequence). This CDR3 comprises 15 residues. V lost 5 bases, J lost 1 base, and 3 bases stayed unmatched.

The rearrangement links TRBV19 to TRBJ1-3, with TRBD1 as a possible D gene (5 bases). There are 13 residues in the CDR3. V was cut by 8 bases and J by 4 bases, with 12 bases left in between. Germline loops: CDR1 LNHDA, CDR2 SQIVND (reference sequence). CDR3 residues: CASVQGAGNTIYF. The CDR3 DNA reads as TGTGCCAGTGTGCAGGGTGCCGGAAACACCATATATTTT.

The chain links TRBV14 to TRBJ1-4; D is uncertain. The V end lost 4 bases, the J end lost 0 bases, and 12 bases lay between the germline ends. This CDR3 is 16 amino acids long. The germline CDR1 and CDR2 sequences are SGHDN and FVKESK. CDR3: CASSPRPVATNEKLFF. CDR3 in DNA: TGTGCCAGCAGCCCTCGGCCAGTTGCAACTAATGAAAAACTGTTTTTT.

The genes are TRBV2 and TRBJ1-5; D might be TRBD1 (5 bases). Trimming stripped 2 bases from V and 6 bases from J, with 8 bases between. The CDR3 consists of 13 residues. CDR1 is SNHLY and CDR2 is FYNNEI in the germline V gene. CDR3 sequence (DNA): TGTGCCAGCAGTGAACTCAGGGTTCAGCCCCAGCATTTT. This codes for CASSELRVQPQHF.

V and J are TRBV5-6 and TRBJ2-4, with D uncertain. The germline CDR1 and CDR2 sequences are SGHDT and YYEEEE. V was trimmed by 4 bases and J by 0 bases, leaving 11 bases between them. This CDR3 contains 15 residues. CDR3: CASSLTNLAKNIQYF. CDR3 DNA sequence: TGTGCCAGCAGCCTCACGAATCTAGCCAAAAACATTCAGTACTTC.

This clone has a single count. The J gene is TRBJ2-3, the V gene TRBV5-4; 14 bases fit TRBD2. Unmatched junction bases numbered 7, after V lost 0 bases and J lost 1 base. Germline V gene sequence: CDR1 SGHNT, CDR2 YYREEE (reference sequence). The CDR3 has 19 residues. In nucleotides, the CDR3 is TGTGCCAGCAGCTTGGTGGGGGGACTAGCGGGAGAAGGCACAGATACGCAGTATTTT. Translation: CASSLVGGLAGEGTDTQYF.

The chain is built from TRBV5-1 and TRBJ2-2; D is ambiguous. The CDR3 extends over 14 amino acids. Between the trimmed V and J ends, which lost 0 bases and 6 bases, there was a span of 9 bases. In germline, CDR1 is SGHRS, CDR2 YFSETQ. The CDR3, as DNA: TGCGCCAGCAGCTTGGACAGACCCGCCGGGGAGCTGTTTTTT. Translation gives CASSLDRPAGELFF.